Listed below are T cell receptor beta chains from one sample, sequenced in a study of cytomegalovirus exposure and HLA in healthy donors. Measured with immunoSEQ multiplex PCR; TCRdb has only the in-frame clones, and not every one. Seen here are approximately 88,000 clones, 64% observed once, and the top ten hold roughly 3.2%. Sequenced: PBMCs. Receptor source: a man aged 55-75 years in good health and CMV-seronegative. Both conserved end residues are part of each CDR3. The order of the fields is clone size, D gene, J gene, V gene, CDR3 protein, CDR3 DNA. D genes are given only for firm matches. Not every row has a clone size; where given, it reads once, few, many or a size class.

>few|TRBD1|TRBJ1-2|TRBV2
CASTYQGQNYGYTF
TGTGCCAGCACCTACCAGGGACAGAACTATGGCTACACCTTC
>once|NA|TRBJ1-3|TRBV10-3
CAIIASNPGTGNTIYF
TGTGCCATCATCGCCAGCAACCCGGGAACTGGAAACACCATATATTTT
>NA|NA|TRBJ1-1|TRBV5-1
CASALRGGTEAFF
TGCGCCAGCGCTCTCCGGGGGGGGACTGAAGCTTTCTTT
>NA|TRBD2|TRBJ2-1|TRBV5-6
CASSFGGRGNEQFF
TGTGCCAGCAGCTTTGGCGGGAGAGGGAATGAGCAGTTCTTC
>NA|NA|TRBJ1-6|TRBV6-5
CASSYGVPQGGSPLHF
TGTGCCAGCAGTTACGGGGTTCCTCAGGGTGGCTCACCCCTCCACTTT
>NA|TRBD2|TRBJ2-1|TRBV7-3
CASSLGLAGGLDEQFF
TGTGCCAGCAGCTTGGGACTAGCGGGAGGTTTAGATGAGCAGTTCTTC
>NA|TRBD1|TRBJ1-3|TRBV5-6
CASSLPGTGTGNTIYF
TGTGCCAGCAGCTTGCCCGGGACAGGGACTGGAAACACCATATATTTT
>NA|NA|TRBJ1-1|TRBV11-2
CASSRSEGGARTEAFF
TGTGCCAGCAGCCGGTCCGAGGGGGGGGCACGGACTGAAGCTTTCTTT
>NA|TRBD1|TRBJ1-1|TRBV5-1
CASSSGTANTEAFF
TGCGCCAGCAGCTCGGGGACAGCGAACACTGAAGCTTTCTTT
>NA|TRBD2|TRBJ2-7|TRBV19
CASTPTWAGDLNYEQYF
TGTGCCAGTACCCCGACCTGGGCGGGAGACCTCAATTACGAGCAGTACTTC
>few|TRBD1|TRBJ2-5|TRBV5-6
CASSPQGGLTQYF
TGTGCCAGCAGCCCCCAAGGGGGCTTGACCCAGTACTTC
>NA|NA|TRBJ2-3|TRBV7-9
CASSRDRSGDTQYF
TGTGCCAGCAGCCGCGACAGGTCTGGGGATACGCAGTATTTT
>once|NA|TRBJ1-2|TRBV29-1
CSASWGAGYGYTF
TGCAGCGCCTCGTGGGGCGCTGGGTATGGCTACACCTTC
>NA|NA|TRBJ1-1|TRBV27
CASSLFKGAGTEAFF
TGTGCCAGCAGTTTATTTAAAGGAGCCGGCACTGAAGCTTTCTTT
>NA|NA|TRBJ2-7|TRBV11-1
CASSFDPGRSYEQYF
TGTGCCAGCAGCTTCGATCCAGGGCGATCATACGAGCAGTACTTC
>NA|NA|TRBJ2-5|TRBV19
CASSWRPTGETQYF
TGTGCCAGTAGTTGGAGGCCGACTGGGGAGACCCAGTACTTC
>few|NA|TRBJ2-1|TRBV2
CASIREYHNEQFF
TGTGCCAGCATTAGGGAGTACCACAATGAGCAGTTCTTC
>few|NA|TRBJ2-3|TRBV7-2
CASSFGGGGDTQYF
TGTGCCAGCAGCTTTGGGGGAGGAGGGGATACGCAGTATTTT
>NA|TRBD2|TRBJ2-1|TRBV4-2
CASSPRTSGRGNEQFF
TGTGCCAGCAGCCCCCGGACTAGCGGGAGGGGGAATGAGCAGTTCTTC
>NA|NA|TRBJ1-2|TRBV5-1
CASSLANGEDGYTF
TGCGCCAGCAGCTTGGCCAACGGGGAGGATGGCTACACCTTC
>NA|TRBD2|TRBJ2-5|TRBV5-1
CASSPQTSGDGETQYF
TGCGCCAGCAGCCCGCAGACTAGCGGGGACGGGGAGACCCAGTACTTC
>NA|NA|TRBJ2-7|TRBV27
CASSSLGLYYEQYF
TGTGCCAGCAGTTCCCTTGGACTTTACTACGAGCAGTACTTC
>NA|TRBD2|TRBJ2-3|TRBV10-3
CAISDRAGGFKREYF
TGTGCCATCAGTGACCGAGCGGGGGGGTTCAAAAGGGAGTATTTT
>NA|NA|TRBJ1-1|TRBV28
CASSLPGTEAFF
TGTGCCAGCAGTTTACCGGGGACTGAAGCTTTCTTT
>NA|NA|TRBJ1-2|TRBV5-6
CASSHGLRGSGYTF
TGTGCCAGCAGCCACGGACTCAGGGGAAGTGGCTACACCTTC